This TCR beta chain was observed in a study of blood T cell repertoires in COVID-19. Overall study: Italy, Spain and the United States were the sources of the convalescent and acute COVID-19 samples. T cells, B-cell-depleted T cells, or PBMCs supplied cDNA or gDNA.

Per the original data handling: It was from reference gene primer amplification that nucleated cell counts were estimated. Assay: immunoSEQ multiplex PCR; the TCRdb copy retains only in-frame clones and omits some. V, J and clone size are those of that table, while D and trimming were read from the DNA. The sample records approximately 300,000 clones, 84% being singletons. Germline V lookup: CDR1 GTSNPN, CDR2 SVGIG (reference sequence). V shed 2 bases and J shed 1 base, with 10 bases lying between them. There are 14 residues in the CDR3. Patients at the Seattle site were enrolled during active infection and followed longitudinally.

The chain links TRBV30 to TRBJ2-3; D is unclear. Sequenced input: peripheral blood. The receptor comes from a person between 65 and 80 years old with COVID-19, enrolled during active disease. CDR3 sequence reads: CAWSLLRGTDTQYF. The CDR3 nucleotides read TGTGCCTGGAGTCTACTACGGGGCACAGATACGCAGTATTTT.